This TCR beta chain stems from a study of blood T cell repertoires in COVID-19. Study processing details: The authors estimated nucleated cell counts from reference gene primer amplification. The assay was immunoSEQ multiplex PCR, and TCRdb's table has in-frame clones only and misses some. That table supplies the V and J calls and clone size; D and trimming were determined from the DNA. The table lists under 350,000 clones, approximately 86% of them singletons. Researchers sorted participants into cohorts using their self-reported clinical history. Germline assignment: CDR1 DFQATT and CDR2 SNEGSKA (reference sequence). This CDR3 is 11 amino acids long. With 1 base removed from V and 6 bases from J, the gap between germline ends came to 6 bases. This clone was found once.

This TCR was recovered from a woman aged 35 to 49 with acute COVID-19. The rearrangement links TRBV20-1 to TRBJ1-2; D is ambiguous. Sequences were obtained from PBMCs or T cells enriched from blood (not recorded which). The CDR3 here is CSARAENGYTF. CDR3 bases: TGCAGTGCTAGAGCTGAGAATGGCTACACCTTC.